Sequencing of this T cell receptor (beta chain) was carried out in a study of T cell responses to AZD1222 COVID-19 vaccine. Study-level points and caveats: Close to half of spike-specific TCRs reportedly recognize unmutated variant regions.

Germline V gene sequence: CDR1 MGHRA, CDR2 YSYEKL. V shed 0 bases and J shed 1 base, with 7 bases lying between them. CDR3 length equals 15 residues. Libraries were prepared by immunoSEQ multiplex PCR; TCRdb keeps only in-frame clonotypes and omits some of them. The sample contains under 150,000 clones, under 95% of which appear only once. About this clone: The antigen is undetermined.

The chain employs TRBV4-1 and TRBJ1-3; D gene unclear. Here the sequenced sample was peripheral blood, taken on day 0 of AZD1222 vaccination. This clonotype originated in an adult in good health. The CDR3 protein is CASSQDLGSGNTIYF. CDR3 nucleotide sequence: TGCGCCAGCAGCCAAGATTTGGGATCTGGAAACACCATATATTTT.